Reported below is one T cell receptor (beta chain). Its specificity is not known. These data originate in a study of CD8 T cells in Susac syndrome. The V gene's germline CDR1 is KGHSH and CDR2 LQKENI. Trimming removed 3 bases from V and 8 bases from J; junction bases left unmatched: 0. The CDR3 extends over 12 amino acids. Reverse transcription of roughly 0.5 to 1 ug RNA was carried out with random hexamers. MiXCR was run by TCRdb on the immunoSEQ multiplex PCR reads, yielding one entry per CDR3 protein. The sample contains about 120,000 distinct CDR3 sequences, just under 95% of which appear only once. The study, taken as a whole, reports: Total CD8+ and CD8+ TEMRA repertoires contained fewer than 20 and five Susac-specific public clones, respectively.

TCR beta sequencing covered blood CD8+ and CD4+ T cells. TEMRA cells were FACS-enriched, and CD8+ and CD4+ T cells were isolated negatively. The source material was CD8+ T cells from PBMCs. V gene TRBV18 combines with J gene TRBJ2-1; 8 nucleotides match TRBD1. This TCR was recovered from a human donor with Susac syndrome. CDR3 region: CASSPTGDEQFF. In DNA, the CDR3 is TGTGCCAGCTCACCGACAGGGGATGAGCAGTTCTTC.